This record covers a single T cell receptor beta chain. These data are taken from a study of blood T cell repertoires in COVID-19. Study summary: Collection of acute and convalescent COVID-19 samples took place in the United States, Italy and Spain.

The CDR3 is 15 residues long. V lost 4 bases and J 3 bases, leaving 12 bases between the germline ends. The V gene's germline CDR1 is ENHRY and CDR2 SYGVKD. TCRdb's table, derived via immunoSEQ multiplex PCR, lists solely in-frame clones and lacks some. In the table there are roughly 250,000 clones, around 82% of which are singletons. The sample was peripheral blood. This chain joins TRBV10-3 and TRBJ1-4; D might be TRBD1 (6 bases). The receptor comes from a woman aged 80 or over with active or convalescent COVID-19. The CDR3 bases are TGTGCCATCAGTGGTGACAGGATCCCTAATGAAAAACTGTTTTTT. It encodes CAISGDRIPNEKLFF.